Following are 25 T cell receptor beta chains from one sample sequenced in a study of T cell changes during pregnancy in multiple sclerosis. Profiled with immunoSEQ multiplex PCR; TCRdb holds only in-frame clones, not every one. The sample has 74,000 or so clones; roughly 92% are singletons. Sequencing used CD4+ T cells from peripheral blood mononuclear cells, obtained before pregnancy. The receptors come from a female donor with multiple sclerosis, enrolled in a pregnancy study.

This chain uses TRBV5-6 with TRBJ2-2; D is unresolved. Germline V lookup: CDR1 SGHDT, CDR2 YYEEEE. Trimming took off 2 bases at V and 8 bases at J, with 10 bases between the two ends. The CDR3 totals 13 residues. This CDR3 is CASSFYSGGELFF. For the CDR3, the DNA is TGTGCCAGCAGCTTTTACAGTGGAGGGGAGCTGTTTTTT.

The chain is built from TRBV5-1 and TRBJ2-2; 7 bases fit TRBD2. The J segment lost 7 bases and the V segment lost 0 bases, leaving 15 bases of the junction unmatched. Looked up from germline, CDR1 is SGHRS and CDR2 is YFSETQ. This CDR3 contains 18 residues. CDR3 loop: CASSLAGTPYRGVGELFF. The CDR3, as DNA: TGCGCCAGCAGCTTGGCCGGGACCCCCTACCGGGGGGTCGGGGAGCTGTTTTTT.

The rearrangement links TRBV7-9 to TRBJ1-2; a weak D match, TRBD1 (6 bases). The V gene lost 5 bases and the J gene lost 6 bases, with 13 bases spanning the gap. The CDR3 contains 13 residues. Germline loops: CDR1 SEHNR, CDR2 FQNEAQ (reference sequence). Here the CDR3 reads CASSPAGGDGYTF. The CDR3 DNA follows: TGTGCCAGCAGCCCCGCTGGGGGCGATGGCTACACCTTC.

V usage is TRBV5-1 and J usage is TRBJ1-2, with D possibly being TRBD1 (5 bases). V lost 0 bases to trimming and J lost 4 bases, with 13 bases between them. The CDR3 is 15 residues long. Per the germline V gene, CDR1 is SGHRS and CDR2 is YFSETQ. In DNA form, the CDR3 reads TGCGCCAGCAGCTTGGAGTCAGGGCAAACCTATGGCTACACCTTC. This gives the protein CASSLESGQTYGYTF.

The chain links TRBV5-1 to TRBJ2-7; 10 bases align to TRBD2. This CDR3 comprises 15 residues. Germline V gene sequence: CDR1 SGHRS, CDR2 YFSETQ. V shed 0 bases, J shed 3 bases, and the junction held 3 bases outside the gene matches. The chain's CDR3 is CASSLEASGGYEQYF. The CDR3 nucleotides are TGCGCCAGCAGCTTGGAAGCTAGCGGGGGCTACGAGCAGTACTTC. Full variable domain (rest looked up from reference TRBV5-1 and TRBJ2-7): KAGVTQTPRYLIKTRGQQVTLSCSPISGHRSVSWYQQTPGQGLQFLFEYFSETQRNKGNFPGRFSGRQFSNSRSEMNVSTLELGDSALYLCASSLEASGGYEQYFGPGTRLTVT.

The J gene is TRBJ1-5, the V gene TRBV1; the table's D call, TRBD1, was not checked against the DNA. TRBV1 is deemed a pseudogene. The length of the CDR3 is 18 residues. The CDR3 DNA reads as TGCACCAGCAGCCAAGAGGGACAGGGCCTCAATCGCAATCAGCCCCAGCATTTT. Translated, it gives CTSSQEGQGLNRNQPQHF.

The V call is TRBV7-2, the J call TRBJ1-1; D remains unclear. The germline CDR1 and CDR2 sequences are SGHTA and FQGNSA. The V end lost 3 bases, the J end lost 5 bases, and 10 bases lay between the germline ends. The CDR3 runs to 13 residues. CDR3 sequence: CASSFGRETEAFF. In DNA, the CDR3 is TGTGCCAGCAGCTTTGGTAGGGAGACTGAAGCTTTCTTT. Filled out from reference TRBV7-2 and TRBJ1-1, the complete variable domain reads GAGVSQSPSNKVTEKGKDVELRCDPISGHTALYWYRQSLGQGLEFLIYFQGNSAPDKSGLPSDRFSAERTGGSVSTLTIQRTQQEDSAVYLCASSFGRETEAFFGQGTRLTVV.

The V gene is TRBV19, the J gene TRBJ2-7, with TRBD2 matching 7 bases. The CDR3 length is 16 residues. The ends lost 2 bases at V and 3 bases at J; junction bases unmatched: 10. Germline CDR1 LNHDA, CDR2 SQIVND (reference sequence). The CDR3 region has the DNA TGTGCCAGTAGTATACCCCGGGCTAGCGGCGGCTACGAGCAGTACTTC. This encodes CASSIPRASGGYEQYF.

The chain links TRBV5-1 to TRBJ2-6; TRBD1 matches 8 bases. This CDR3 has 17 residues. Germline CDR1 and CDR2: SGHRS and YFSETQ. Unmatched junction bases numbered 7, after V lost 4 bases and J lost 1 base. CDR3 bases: TGCGCCAGCAGCAGGGGACAGGCCCTTTCTGGGGCCAACGTCCTGACTTTC. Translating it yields CASSRGQALSGANVLTF.

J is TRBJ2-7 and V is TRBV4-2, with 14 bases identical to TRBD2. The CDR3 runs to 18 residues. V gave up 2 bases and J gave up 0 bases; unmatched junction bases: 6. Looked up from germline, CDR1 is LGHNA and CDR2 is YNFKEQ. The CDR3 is CASSQPGLAGGLSYEQYF. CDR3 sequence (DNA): TGTGCCAGCAGCCAACCCGGACTAGCGGGGGGCCTCTCCTACGAGCAGTACTTC.

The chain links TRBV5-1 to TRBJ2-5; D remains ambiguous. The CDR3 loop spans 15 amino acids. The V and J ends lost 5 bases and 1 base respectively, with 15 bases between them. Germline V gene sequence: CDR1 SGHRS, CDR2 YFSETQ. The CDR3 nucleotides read TGCGCCAGCAGTCCTAGTCGGTCCTTCCAAGAGACCCAGTACTTC. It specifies CASSPSRSFQETQYF.

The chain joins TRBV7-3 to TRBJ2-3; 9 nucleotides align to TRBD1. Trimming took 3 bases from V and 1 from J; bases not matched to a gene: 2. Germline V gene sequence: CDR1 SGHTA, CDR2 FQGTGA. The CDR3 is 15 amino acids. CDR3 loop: CASSLDRGRTDTQYF. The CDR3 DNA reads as TGTGCCAGCAGCTTGGACAGGGGACGCACAGATACGCAGTATTTT.

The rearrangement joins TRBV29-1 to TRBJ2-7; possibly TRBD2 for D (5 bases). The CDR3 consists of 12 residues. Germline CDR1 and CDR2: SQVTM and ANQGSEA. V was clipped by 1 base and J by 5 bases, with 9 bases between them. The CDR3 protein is CSVEGLADEQYF. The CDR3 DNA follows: TGCAGCGTTGAAGGGCTAGCTGACGAGCAGTACTTC.

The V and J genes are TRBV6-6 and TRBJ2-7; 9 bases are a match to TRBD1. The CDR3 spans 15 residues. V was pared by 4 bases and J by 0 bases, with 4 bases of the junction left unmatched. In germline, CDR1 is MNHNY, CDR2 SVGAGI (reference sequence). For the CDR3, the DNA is TGTGCCAGCAGTTCCACGACAGGGGGCTCCTACGAGCAGTACTTC. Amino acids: CASSSTTGGSYEQYF.

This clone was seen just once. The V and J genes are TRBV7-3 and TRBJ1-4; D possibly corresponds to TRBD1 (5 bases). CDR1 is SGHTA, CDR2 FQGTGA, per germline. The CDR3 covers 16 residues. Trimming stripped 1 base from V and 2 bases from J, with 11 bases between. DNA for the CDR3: TGTGCCAGCAGCTTAAACGGCCGGGGGACTAATGAAAAACTGTTTTTT. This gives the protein CASSLNGRGTNEKLFF.

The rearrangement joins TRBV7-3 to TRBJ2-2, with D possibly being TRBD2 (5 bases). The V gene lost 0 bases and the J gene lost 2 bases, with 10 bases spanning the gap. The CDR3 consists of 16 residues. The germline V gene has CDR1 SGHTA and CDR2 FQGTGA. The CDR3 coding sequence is TGTGCCAGCAGCTTAACTGGCGGGTTAAACACCGGGGAGCTGTTTTTT. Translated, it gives CASSLTGGLNTGELFF.

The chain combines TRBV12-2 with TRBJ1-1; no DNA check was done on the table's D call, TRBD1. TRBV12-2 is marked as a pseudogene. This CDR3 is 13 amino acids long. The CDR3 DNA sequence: TGTGCAAGTCGCTTAGCCAGGGCCACTGAAGCTTTCTTT. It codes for CASRLARATEAFF.

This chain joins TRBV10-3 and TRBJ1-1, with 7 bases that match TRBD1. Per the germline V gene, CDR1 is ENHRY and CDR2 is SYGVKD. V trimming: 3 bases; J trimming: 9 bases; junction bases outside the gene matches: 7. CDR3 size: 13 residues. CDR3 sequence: CAISDPKTGQAFF. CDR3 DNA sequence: TGTGCCATCAGTGACCCGAAGACAGGGCAAGCTTTCTTT.

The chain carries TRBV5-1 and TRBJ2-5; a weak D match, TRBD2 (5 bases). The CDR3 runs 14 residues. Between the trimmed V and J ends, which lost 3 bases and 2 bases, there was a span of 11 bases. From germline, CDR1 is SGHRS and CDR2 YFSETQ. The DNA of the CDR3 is TGCGCCAGCAGCTCGGCAGCGGTGCAAGAGACCCAGTACTTC. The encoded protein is CASSSAAVQETQYF.

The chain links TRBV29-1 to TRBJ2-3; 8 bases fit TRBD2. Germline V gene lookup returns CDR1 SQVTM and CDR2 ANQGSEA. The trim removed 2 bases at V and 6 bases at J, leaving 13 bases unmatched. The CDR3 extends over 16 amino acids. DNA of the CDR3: TGCAGCGTTGAAACCCTCTCCGGACTAGCAGCCGATACGCAGTATTTT. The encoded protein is CSVETLSGLAADTQYF.

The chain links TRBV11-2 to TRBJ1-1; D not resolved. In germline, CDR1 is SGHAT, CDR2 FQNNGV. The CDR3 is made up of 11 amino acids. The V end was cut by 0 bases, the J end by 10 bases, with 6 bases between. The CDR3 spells CASSLDRSAFF. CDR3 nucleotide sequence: TGTGCCAGCAGCTTAGATCGGTCAGCTTTCTTT.

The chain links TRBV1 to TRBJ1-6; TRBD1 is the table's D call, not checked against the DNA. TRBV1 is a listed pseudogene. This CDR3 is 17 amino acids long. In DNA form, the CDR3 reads TGCACCAGCAGCCAAAACCCCCTCCAGGGTGAAGGCTCACCCCTCCACTTT. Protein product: CTSSQNPLQGEGSPLHF.

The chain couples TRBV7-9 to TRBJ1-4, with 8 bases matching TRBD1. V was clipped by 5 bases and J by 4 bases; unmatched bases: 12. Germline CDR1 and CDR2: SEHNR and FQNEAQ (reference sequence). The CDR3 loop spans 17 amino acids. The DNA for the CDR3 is TGTGCCAGCAGCCGACCTGTTGGGACAGGATATAATGAAAAACTGTTTTTT. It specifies CASSRPVGTGYNEKLFF. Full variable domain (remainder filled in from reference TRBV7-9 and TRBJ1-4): DTGVSQNPRHKITKRGQNVTFRCDPISEHNRLYWYRQTLGQGPEFLTYFQNEAQLEKSRLLSDRFSAERPKGSFSTLEIQRTEQGDSAMYLCASSRPVGTGYNEKLFFGSGTQLSVL.

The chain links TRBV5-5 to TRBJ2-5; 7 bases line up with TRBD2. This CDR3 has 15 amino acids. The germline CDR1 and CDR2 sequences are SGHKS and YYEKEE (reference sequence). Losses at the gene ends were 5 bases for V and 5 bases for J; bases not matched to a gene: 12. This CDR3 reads CASSSPGGRRETQYF. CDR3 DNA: TGTGCCAGCAGTTCGCCGGGGGGAAGAAGGGAGACCCAGTACTTC.

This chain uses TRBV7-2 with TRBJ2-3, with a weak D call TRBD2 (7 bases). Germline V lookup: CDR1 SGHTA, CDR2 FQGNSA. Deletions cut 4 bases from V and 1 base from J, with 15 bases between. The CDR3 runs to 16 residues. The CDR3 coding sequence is TGTGCCAGCAGCTCCAGAACGGGGGGCGGCACAGATACGCAGTATTTT. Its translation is CASSSRTGGGTDTQYF. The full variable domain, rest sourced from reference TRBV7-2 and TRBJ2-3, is GAGVSQSPSNKVTEKGKDVELRCDPISGHTALYWYRQSLGQGLEFLIYFQGNSAPDKSGLPSDRFSAERTGGSVSTLTIQRTQQEDSAVYLCASSSRTGGGTDTQYFGPGTRLTVL.